This entry is about one TCR beta chain. The V end was cut by 4 bases, the J end by 5 bases, with 13 bases between. Germline V gives CDR1 SEHNR, CDR2 FQNEAQ (reference sequence). The CDR3 spans 14 residues. The sample is drawn from a study of blood T cell repertoires in COVID-19. Study overall: Collection of acute and convalescent COVID-19 samples took place in the United States, Italy and Spain. In each case, the material was cDNA or gDNA derived from T cells, B-cell-depleted T cells, or PBMCs.

Study processing details: The assay estimated nucleated cells by amplifying reference gene primers. Assay: immunoSEQ multiplex PCR; the TCRdb copy retains only in-frame clones and omits some. V and J calls and clone size follow that table, whereas D and trimming were derived from the DNA. The sample contains roughly 55,000 clones, 60% to 80% of which appear only once. V and J are TRBV7-9 and TRBJ2-3, with D possibly TRBD2 on 5 matching bases. The sequence derives from a man aged 60-69 years with acute or convalescent COVID-19. The sample comprised peripheral blood. DNA for the CDR3: TGTGCCAGCAGCTCTTACTCGGCGGGAGATACGCAGTATTTT. This codes for CASSSYSAGDTQYF.